What follows are 28 T cell receptor beta chains derived from one specimen sequenced in a study of long-term antiretroviral therapy in people with HIV. The authors ran the immunoSEQ assay, v3.0, at survey level. TCRdb keeps only in-frame clones here, not all; method: immunoSEQ multiplex PCR. The sample records about 18,000 clones, 95% being singletons. Specimen: unsorted PBMCs, collected approximately 11 years after starting antiretroviral therapy. Receptors originate from a man aged 25 to 45 with HIV.

The gene calls are TRBV13 and TRBJ2-1; D perhaps matches TRBD2 (5 bases). Trimming left V 0 bases short and J 4 bases short, with 10 bases between. This CDR3 spans 15 amino acids. Germline lookup yields CDR1 PRHDT and CDR2 FYEKMQ (reference sequence). Here the CDR3 DNA reads TGTGCCAGCAGCTTAGGGAGGGTGGATTACAATGAGCAGTTCTTC. This encodes CASSLGRVDYNEQFF. Supplemented by reference TRBV13 and TRBJ2-1, the full variable domain reads AAGVIQSPRHLIKEKRETATLKCYPIPRHDTVYWYQQGPGQDPQFLISFYEKMQSDKGSIPDRFSAQQFSDYHSELNMSSLELGDSALYFCASSLGRVDYNEQFFGPGTRLTVL.

The rearrangement uses TRBV5-6 and TRBJ2-6; no definite D call. V lost 3 bases to trimming and J lost 1 base, with 8 bases between them. The CDR3 covers 15 residues. From germline, CDR1 is SGHDT and CDR2 YYEEEE. The DNA for the CDR3 is TGTGCCAGCAGCTCTGGGTTATCTGGGGCCAACGTCCTGACTTTC. This encodes CASSSGLSGANVLTF.

The chain has TRBV9 and TRBJ1-3; perhaps TRBD1 as D (6 bases). Trimming pared 3 bases from V and 3 bases from J, leaving 19 bases between. Germline V gene lookup returns CDR1 SGDLS and CDR2 YYNGEE. The CDR3 runs to 17 residues. CDR3 in amino acids: CASSAAGGRLGGNTIYF. The CDR3, as DNA: TGTGCCAGCAGCGCCGCGGGGGGGCGCCTAGGTGGAAACACCATATATTTT.

This sequence joins TRBV5-8 and TRBJ2-1, with D hard to call. V gave up 4 bases and J gave up 7 bases, with 15 bases separating them. Germline V lookup: CDR1 SGHTS, CDR2 YDEGEE. CDR3 length: 14 residues. The CDR3 DNA is TGTGCCAGCAGCCCAACACCCGCCCGGAATGAGCAGTTCTTC. Translation: CASSPTPARNEQFF. The full variable domain, rest sourced from reference TRBV5-8 and TRBJ2-1, is EAGVTQSPTHLIKTRGQQATLRCSPISGHTSVYWYQQALGLGLQFLLWYDEGEERNRGNFPPRFSGRQFPNYSSELNVNALELEDSALYLCASSPTPARNEQFFGPGTRLTVL.

V gene TRBV2 combines with J gene TRBJ2-7; D is ambiguous. The CDR3 totals 11 residues. V lost 5 bases to trimming and J lost 6 bases, with 8 bases between them. In germline, CDR1 is SNHLY, CDR2 FYNNEI. CDR3 nucleotide sequence: TGTGCCAGCAGTCGATACAGCGAGCAGTACGTC. As protein: CASSRYSEQYV.

This clone was observed once. The genes are TRBV19 and TRBJ2-6, with 7 bases lining up with TRBD1. Germline lookup yields CDR1 LNHDA and CDR2 SQIVND (reference sequence). V dropped 7 bases and J dropped 0; count of bases not matched to a gene: 12. This CDR3 region has 18 residues. The CDR3 here is CASTSGQIFHSGANVLTF. In nucleotides, the CDR3 is TGTGCCAGTACCTCGGGACAGATCTTTCACTCTGGGGCCAACGTCCTGACTTTC.

This clone showed up just once. The chain combines TRBV28 with TRBJ1-1, with no clear D. The CDR3 is made up of 15 amino acids. V was clipped by 6 bases and J by 3 bases, with 17 bases between them. CDR1 and CDR2 from the germline V gene are MDHEN and SYDVKM. CDR3 nucleotide sequence: TGTGCCAGCAGACCCCACATTGGTCACTACACTGAAGCTTTCTTT. Amino acids: CASRPHIGHYTEAFF.

The chain links TRBV5-1 to TRBJ2-7; TRBD2 matches 10 bases. CDR1 and CDR2 from the germline V gene are SGHRS and YFSETQ. Unmatched junction bases numbered 5, after V lost 4 bases and J lost 1 base. The CDR3 is 15 residues long. CDR3 in DNA: TGCGCCAGCAGCCAGAAACTAGCGGGGTCCTACGAGCAGTACTTC. It specifies CASSQKLAGSYEQYF.

The rearrangement joins TRBV5-1 to TRBJ2-4; perhaps TRBD1 as D (5 bases). CDR3 size: 15 residues. Germline assignment: CDR1 SGHRS and CDR2 YFSETQ. The V gene lost 0 bases and the J gene lost 8 bases, with 15 bases spanning the gap. The CDR3 loop reads CASSLVGQGLDIQYF. The DNA of the CDR3 is TGCGCCAGCAGCTTGGTTGGGCAGGGCTTGGACATTCAGTACTTC.

This clone showed up just once. This chain uses TRBV6-1 with TRBJ1-1, with TRBD1 identical over 8 bases. The CDR3 is made up of 13 amino acids. The ends lost 9 bases at V and 4 bases at J; junction bases unmatched: 7. Germline values: CDR1 MNHNS, CDR2 SASEGT. The chain's CDR3 is CASTTGARTEAFF. CDR3 in DNA: TGTGCCAGTACGACAGGGGCGCGCACTGAAGCTTTCTTT.

J is TRBJ1-4 and V is TRBV6-4, with 7 bases that match TRBD1. The CDR3 is made up of 12 amino acids. V lost 6 bases to trimming and J lost 9 bases; unmatched junction nucleotides: 4. From germline, CDR1 is MRHNA and CDR2 SNTAGT. The CDR3 nucleotides are TGTGCCAGCAGGAGGGGGCAAAAAAAACTGTTTTTT. Translation: CASRRGQKKLFF.

The chain joins TRBV27 to TRBJ1-5; 11 bases line up with TRBD1. V dropped 5 bases and J dropped 1; count of bases not matched to a gene: 7. Germline V gene lookup returns CDR1 MNHEY and CDR2 SMNVEV (reference sequence). The CDR3 loop spans 17 amino acids. CDR3 bases: TGTGCCAGCAGTCTACGGACAGGGGGCTTGAGCAATCAGCCCCAGCATTTT. It is translated as CASSLRTGGLSNQPQHF.

The rearrangement uses TRBV18 and TRBJ1-3; a possible D gene is TRBD1 (5 bases). The CDR3 is 15 residues long. CDR1 and CDR2 (germline): KGHSH, LQKENI. V was cut by 2 bases and J by 0 bases, with 8 bases left in between. CDR3 bases: TGTGCCAGCTCACCAGACAGCCCCTCTGGAAACACCATATATTTT. Its translation: CASSPDSPSGNTIYF. The whole variable domain, remainder taken from reference TRBV18 and TRBJ1-3, is NAGVMQNPRHLVRRRGQEARLRCSPMKGHSHVYWYRQLPEEGLKFMVYLQKENIIDESGMPKERFSAEFPKEGPSILRIQQVVRGDSAAYFCASSPDSPSGNTIYFGEGSWLTVV.

The J gene is TRBJ2-7, the V gene TRBV7-2; no firm D call. CDR1 is SGHTA, CDR2 FQGNSA, per germline. CDR3 size: 16 residues. V was shortened by 5 bases and J by 2 bases, with 19 bases between the two germline ends. The CDR3 nucleotides are TGTGCCAGCAGCGTCGTCCTAGACGTGTCGGCCTACGAGCAGTACTTC. It encodes CASSVVLDVSAYEQYF.

The chain uses TRBV5-1 and TRBJ1-4; D possibly corresponds to TRBD1 (5 bases). The CDR3 spans 14 residues. The V gene's germline CDR1 is SGHRS and CDR2 YFSETQ. V was trimmed by 0 bases and J by 5 bases, leaving 8 bases between them. The CDR3 spells CASSLGGANEKLFF. The CDR3 nucleotides read TGCGCCAGCAGCTTGGGGGGCGCCAATGAAAAACTGTTTTTT.

The gene calls are TRBV13 and TRBJ2-3; unclear D gene. Trimming shortened V by 5 bases and J by 8 bases, and 20 bases separated the two germline ends. The germline V gene has CDR1 PRHDT and CDR2 FYEKMQ (reference sequence). The CDR3 extends over 15 amino acids. CDR3: CASSPGGGEEGTQYF. The CDR3 coding sequence is TGTGCCAGCAGCCCGGGCGGTGGAGAGGAAGGTACGCAGTATTTT.

The chain uses TRBV4-1 and TRBJ1-2; D might be TRBD1 (6 bases). From germline, CDR1 is MGHRA and CDR2 YSYEKL. CDR3 length equals 16 residues. V was shortened by 4 bases and J by 2 bases, with 17 bases between the two germline ends. The CDR3 region is CASSPPGGGTNYGYTF. CDR3 in DNA: TGCGCCAGCAGCCCCCCGGGAGGGGGTACAAACTATGGCTACACCTTC.

The rearrangement joins TRBV11-3 to TRBJ2-7; 8 bases are a match to TRBD1. The CDR3 loop spans 15 amino acids. The ends lost 0 bases at V and 6 bases at J; junction bases unmatched: 7. In germline, CDR1 is SGHNT, CDR2 YENEEA. The CDR3 spells CASSLDPGGAGEQYF. The CDR3 DNA is TGTGCCAGCAGCTTAGATCCAGGGGGCGCGGGCGAGCAGTACTTC.

The genes are TRBV10-2 and TRBJ2-5, with TRBD2 matching 11 bases. The CDR3 consists of 14 residues. The V gene's germline CDR1 is WSHSY and CDR2 SAAADI. The J segment lost 5 bases and the V segment lost 7 bases, leaving 6 bases of the junction unmatched. CDR3 DNA: TGCGCCAGCAACATAGCGGGGGGGTGGGAGACCCAGTACTTC. This gives the protein CASNIAGGWETQYF.

This chain uses TRBV30 with TRBJ2-1; 8 nucleotides align to TRBD1. CDR3 length: 14 amino acids. Trimming removed 4 bases from V and 2 bases from J; junction bases left unmatched: 4. Germline V gene sequence: CDR1 GTSNPN, CDR2 SVGIG (reference sequence). The CDR3 DNA reads TGTGCCTGGACGACAGGGGTCACCTACAATGAGCAGTTCTTC. As protein: CAWTTGVTYNEQFF.

This clone was recorded a few times. The J gene is TRBJ1-2, the V gene TRBV25-1; D ambiguous. The ends were cut back, 6 bases at V and 6 bases at J, with 11 bases in the middle. CDR3 size: 12 residues. Looked up from germline, CDR1 is MGHDK and CDR2 is SYGVNS. The CDR3 here is CASSKGTHGYTF. In DNA form, the CDR3 reads TGTGCCAGCAGCAAGGGTACTCATGGCTACACCTTC.

The chain has TRBV18 and TRBJ1-5; 7 nucleotides agree with TRBD1. Per germline, CDR1 KGHSH and CDR2 LQKENI. The trim removed 3 bases at V and 7 bases at J, leaving 6 bases unmatched. This CDR3 comprises 14 residues. CDR3: CASSPDRAGQPQHF. CDR3 coding DNA: TGTGCCAGCTCACCTGACAGGGCTGGGCAGCCCCAGCATTTT.

The rearrangement joins TRBV9 to TRBJ1-1; 7 bases agree with TRBD1. This CDR3 comprises 15 residues. V was clipped by 4 bases and J by 0 bases; unmatched bases: 6. Germline V gene sequence: CDR1 SGDLS, CDR2 YYNGEE. CDR3: CASSPRQGLNTEAFF. The CDR3 DNA sequence: TGTGCCAGCAGCCCACGACAGGGTCTGAACACTGAAGCTTTCTTT.

This chain connects TRBV29-1 to TRBJ2-5, with D possibly matching TRBD1 (6 bases). The germline V gene has CDR1 SQVTM and CDR2 ANQGSEA. This CDR3 has 15 residues. The ends were cut back, 0 bases at V and 2 bases at J, with 13 bases in the middle. The CDR3 bases are TGCAGCGTTGAAGATTGGCCACAGGGACAAGAGACCCAGTACTTC. It yields the protein CSVEDWPQGQETQYF.

This clone was seen only once. The J gene is TRBJ1-1, the V gene TRBV10-3; TRBD1 aligns across 9 bases. This CDR3 has 16 amino acids. Germline V gene sequence: CDR1 ENHRY, CDR2 SYGVKD. Germline trimming cut 6 bases from V and 1 base from J; bases unmatched to any gene: 9. The DNA for the CDR3 is TGTGCCATCAGGGGGGGTAACAGGGGGCCGAACACTGAAGCTTTCTTT. Residues: CAIRGGNRGPNTEAFF.

CDR3 bases: TGTGCCAGCAGCTTTTACCCTAATTCACCCCTCCACTTT. Translation gives CASSFYPNSPLHF. The chain joins TRBV5-6 to TRBJ1-6, with unresolved D. Trimming removed 2 bases at V and 6 bases at J, with 6 bases between. The CDR3 extends over 13 amino acids. Germline lookup yields CDR1 SGHDT and CDR2 YYEEEE. The complete variable domain, with remaining parts taken from reference TRBV5-6 and TRBJ1-6, reads DAGVTQSPTHLIKTRGQQVTLRCSPKSGHDTVSWYQQALGQGPQFIFQYYEEEERQRGNFPDRFSGHQFPNYSSELNVNALLLGDSALYLCASSFYPNSPLHFGNGTRLTVT.

The chain joins TRBV27 to TRBJ1-5, with 9 bases lining up with TRBD1. V lost 5 bases and J lost 7; bases outside the gene matches: 6. The CDR3 consists of 14 residues. Germline V CDR1 and CDR2: MNHEY, SMNVEV (reference sequence). The CDR3 bases are TGTGCCAGCAGTACCCGACAGGGGGGACAGCCCCAGCATTTT. Translated, it gives CASSTRQGGQPQHF.

V and J are TRBV13 and TRBJ2-2, with TRBD1 matching over 8 bases. The CDR3 consists of 15 residues. The V gene end was trimmed by 0 bases and the J gene end by 3 bases; junction bases not matched to a gene: 0. Germline V gene lookup returns CDR1 PRHDT and CDR2 FYEKMQ (reference sequence). CDR3 nucleotides: TGTGCCAGCAGCTTAGGGACAGGGGACACCGGGGAGCTGTTTTTT. Encoded protein: CASSLGTGDTGELFF.